This TCR beta chain was sequenced in a study of early T cells in non-severe SARS-CoV-2 infection. Study-wide context: Unsorted whole-blood RNA was sequenced in bulk, leaving chains unpaired. Findings of the study overall: A preference for anti-spike CD8 responses marked VDJdb matching, which missed private and CD4 specificities.

Germline V CDR1 and CDR2: ENHRY, SYGVKD. V shed 6 bases, J shed 7 bases, and the junction held 7 bases outside the gene matches. There are 15 residues in the CDR3. Unique molecular identifiers were added to individual cDNA molecules. TCRdb re-called the 5' RACE reads with MiXCR, one entry per CDR3 protein. The table has roughly 80,000 distinct CDR3 sequences, over 11% seen once. This clonotype appeared many times. Its antigen is as yet unknown. The sequenced sample consisted of whole blood. This receptor was obtained from an adult who was a healthcare worker with PCR-confirmed SARS-CoV-2 infection or an uninfected control (not recorded which). The gene calls are TRBV10-3 and TRBJ2-1; the match to TRBD2 covers 12 bases. The CDR3 region is CAISPTSGGSNEQFF. For the CDR3, the DNA is TGTGCCATCAGCCCGACTAGCGGGGGTTCAAATGAGCAGTTCTTC.